The text below deals with one T cell receptor beta chain. The method was immunoSEQ multiplex PCR; TCRdb's version includes in-frame clones alone and lacks a portion of them. The repertoire holds 250,000 to 350,000 clones, with 70% to 90% as singletons. The data originate from a study of blood T cell repertoires in COVID-19. Study-level background: PBMCs, B-cell-depleted T cells, or T cells were the source of the cDNA or gDNA that made up the material.

Enrollment of patients from Seattle took place during active infection, with longitudinal follow-up. Germline loops: CDR1 SGHAT, CDR2 FQNNGV. This CDR3 has 14 amino acids. Trimming left V 3 bases short and J 6 bases short, with 12 bases between. The gene calls are TRBV11-2 and TRBJ2-1; D might be TRBD1 (6 bases). The TCR was taken from a human donor with COVID-19, enrolled during active disease. The donor label of this sample is uncertain. Sequencing input: peripheral blood. The CDR3 loop is CASSLTGATNEQFF. Here the CDR3 DNA reads TGTGCCAGCAGCTTGACAGGAGCGACCAATGAGCAGTTCTTC.